This T cell receptor (beta chain) derives from a study of blood T cell repertoires in COVID-19. Background on the study: PBMCs, B-cell-depleted T cells, or T cells provided the cDNA or gDNA that made up the material.

Original methodology: For nucleated cells, counts were estimated from reference gene primer amplification. TCRdb's table, derived via immunoSEQ multiplex PCR, lists solely in-frame clones and lacks some. D and trimming come from the DNA, and the V and J calls and clone size come from that table. The sample lists over 150,000 clones, approximately 91% occurring once. This CDR3 spans 16 amino acids. Germline-derived CDR1 and CDR2 are LGHNA and YSLEER. V shed 0 bases and J shed 4 bases, with 12 bases lying between them. The chain uses TRBV4-3 and TRBJ2-2, with D maybe TRBD1 (6 bases). This clonotype was obtained from a man aged 50-59 years with COVID-19, enrolled during active disease. The sample consisted of peripheral blood. The CDR3 DNA is TGCGCCAGCAGCCAAGATGTGGGGGCTATCACCGGGGAGCTGTTTTTT. Its translation: CASSQDVGAITGELFF.